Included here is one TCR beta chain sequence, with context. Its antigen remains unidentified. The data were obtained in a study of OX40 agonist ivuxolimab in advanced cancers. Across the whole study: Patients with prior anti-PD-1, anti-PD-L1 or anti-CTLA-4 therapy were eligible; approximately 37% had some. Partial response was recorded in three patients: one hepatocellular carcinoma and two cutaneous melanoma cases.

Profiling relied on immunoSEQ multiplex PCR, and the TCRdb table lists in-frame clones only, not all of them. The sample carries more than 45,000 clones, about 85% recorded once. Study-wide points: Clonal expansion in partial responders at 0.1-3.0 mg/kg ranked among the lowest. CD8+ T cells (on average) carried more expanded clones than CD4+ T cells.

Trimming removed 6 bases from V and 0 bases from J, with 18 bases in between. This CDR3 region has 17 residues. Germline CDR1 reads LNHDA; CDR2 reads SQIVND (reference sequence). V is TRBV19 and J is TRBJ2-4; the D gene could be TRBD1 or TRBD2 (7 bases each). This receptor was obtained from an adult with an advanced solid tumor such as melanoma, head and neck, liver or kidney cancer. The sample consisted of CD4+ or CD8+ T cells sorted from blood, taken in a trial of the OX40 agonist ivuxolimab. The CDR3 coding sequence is TGTGCCAGTAGCCGTGGGGAGGGACAGCTAGCCAAAAACATTCAGTACTTC. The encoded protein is CASSRGEGQLAKNIQYF.